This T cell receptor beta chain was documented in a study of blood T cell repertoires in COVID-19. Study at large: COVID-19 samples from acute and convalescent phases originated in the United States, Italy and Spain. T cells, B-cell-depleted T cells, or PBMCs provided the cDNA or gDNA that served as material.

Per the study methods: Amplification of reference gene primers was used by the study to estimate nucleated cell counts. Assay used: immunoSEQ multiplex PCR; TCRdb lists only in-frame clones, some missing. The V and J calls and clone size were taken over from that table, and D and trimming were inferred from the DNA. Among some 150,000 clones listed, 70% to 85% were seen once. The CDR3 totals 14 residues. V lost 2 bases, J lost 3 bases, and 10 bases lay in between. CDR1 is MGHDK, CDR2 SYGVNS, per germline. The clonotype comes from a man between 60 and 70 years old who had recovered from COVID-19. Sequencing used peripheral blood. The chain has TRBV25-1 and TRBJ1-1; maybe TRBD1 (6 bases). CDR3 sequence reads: CASSEGTPDTEAFF. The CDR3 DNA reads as TGTGCCAGCAGTGAAGGGACACCCGACACTGAAGCTTTCTTT.